This TCR beta chain comes out of a study of cytomegalovirus exposure and HLA in healthy donors. The study's findings and limits: Prior analysis indicated that the majority of TCR beta V segments exhibited productivity approximately 90% or approximately 30% of the time.

About this clone: Antigen specificity is unknown.

The CDR3 runs to 18 residues. V lost 1 base to trimming and J lost 2 bases; unmatched junction nucleotides: 12. CDR1 and CDR2 (germline): SGHDT, YYEEEE. This PCR relied on a set of 60 Vbeta primers and 13 Jbeta primers. Libraries were prepared by immunoSEQ multiplex PCR; TCRdb keeps only in-frame clonotypes and omits some of them. The top ten hold approximately 4% of the sample, which has roughly 100,000 clones, about four fifths seen once. This TCR was sampled from a female donor in good health and CMV-seropositive. Input material: PBMCs. The chain is built from TRBV5-6 and TRBJ1-3, with 7 bases lining up with TRBD1. The chain's CDR3 is CASSLPGRQGTTGNTIYF. The CDR3 nucleotides read TGTGCCAGCAGCTTGCCCGGGAGACAGGGCACCACTGGAAACACCATATATTTT.